This T cell receptor (beta chain) came from a study of cytomegalovirus exposure and HLA in healthy donors. The V end was cut by 5 bases, the J end by 1 base, with 9 bases between. The germline CDR1 and CDR2 sequences are SGHVS and FQNEAQ. The CDR3 spans 13 residues. The PCR had 60 Vbeta and 13 Jbeta primers. The data were produced by immunoSEQ multiplex PCR, yet TCRdb's version contains in-frame clones alone and is incomplete. The sample includes 65,000 to 100,000 clones, roughly three quarters of them seen just once. General observations from the study: For most TCR beta V segments, an earlier analysis put the productive rate at about 87% or about 30% of the time. Reportedly, HLA-A and HLA-B alleles of most subjects were accurately predicted from TCR beta. A later analysis linked a missense variant in DCLRE1C to the trimming of TCR beta V and J genes.

As concerns this clone: The target antigen is unknown.

Sequencing used PBMCs. The V gene is TRBV7-8, the J gene TRBJ2-7; no firm D call. This TCR was sampled from a woman between 35 and 50 years old in good health and CMV-seropositive. CDR3 in amino acids: CASSLLASYEQYF. Here the CDR3 DNA reads TGTGCCAGCAGCCTTCTGGCTTCCTACGAGCAGTACTTC. The full variable domain, in which reference TRBV7-8 and TRBJ2-7 provide the parts outside the CDR3, is GAGVSQSPRYKVAKRGQDVALRCDPISGHVSLFWYQQALGQGPEFLTYFQNEAQLDKSGLPSDRFFAERPEGSVSTLKIQRTQQEDSAVYLCASSLLASYEQYFGPGTRLTVT.